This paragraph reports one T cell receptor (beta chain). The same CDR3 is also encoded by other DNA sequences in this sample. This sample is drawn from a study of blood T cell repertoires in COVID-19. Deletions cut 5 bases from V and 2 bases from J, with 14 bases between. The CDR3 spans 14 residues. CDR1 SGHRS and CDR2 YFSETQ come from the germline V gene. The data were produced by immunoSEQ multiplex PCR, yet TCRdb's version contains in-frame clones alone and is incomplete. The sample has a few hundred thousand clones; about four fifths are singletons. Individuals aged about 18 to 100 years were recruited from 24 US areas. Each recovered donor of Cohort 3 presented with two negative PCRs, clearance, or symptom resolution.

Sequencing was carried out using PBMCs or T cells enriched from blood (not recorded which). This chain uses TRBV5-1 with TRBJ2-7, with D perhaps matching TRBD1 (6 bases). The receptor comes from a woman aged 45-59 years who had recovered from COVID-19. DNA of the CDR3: TGCGCCAGCAGTCCTAGTACAGGGACCTACGAGCAGTACTTC. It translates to CASSPSTGTYEQYF.